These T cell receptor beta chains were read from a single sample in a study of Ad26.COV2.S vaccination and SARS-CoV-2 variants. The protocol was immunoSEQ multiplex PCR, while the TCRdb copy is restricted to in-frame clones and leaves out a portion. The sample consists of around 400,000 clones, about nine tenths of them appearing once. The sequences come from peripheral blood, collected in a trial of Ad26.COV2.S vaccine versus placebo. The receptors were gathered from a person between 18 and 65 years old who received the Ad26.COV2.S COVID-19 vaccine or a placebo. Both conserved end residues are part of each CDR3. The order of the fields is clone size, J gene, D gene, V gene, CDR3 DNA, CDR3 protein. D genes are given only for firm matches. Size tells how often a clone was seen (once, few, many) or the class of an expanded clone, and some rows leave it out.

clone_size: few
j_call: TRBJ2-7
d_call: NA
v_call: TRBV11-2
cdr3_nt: TGTGCCAGCAGCTTGGAGGGCGTTTACGAGCAGTACTTC
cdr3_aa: CASSLEGVYEQYF

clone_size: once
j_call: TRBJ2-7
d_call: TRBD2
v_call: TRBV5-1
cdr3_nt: TGCGCCAGCAGCTTCGGGACTAGCGGCTACGAGCAGTACTTC
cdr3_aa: CASSFGTSGYEQYF

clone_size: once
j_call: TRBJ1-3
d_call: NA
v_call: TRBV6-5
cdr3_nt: TGTGCCAGCAGTAGGGTCTCTGGAAACACCATATATTTT
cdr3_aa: CASSRVSGNTIYF

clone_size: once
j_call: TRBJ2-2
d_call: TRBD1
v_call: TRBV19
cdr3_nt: TGTGCCAGTAGTATCGGGACAGCGAACACCGGGGAGCTGTTTTTT
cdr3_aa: CASSIGTANTGELFF

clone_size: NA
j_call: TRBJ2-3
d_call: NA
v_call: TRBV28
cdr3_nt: TGTGCCAGCAGTTCAAGACTGGCTAGCACAGATACGCAGTATTTT
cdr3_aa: CASSSRLASTDTQYF

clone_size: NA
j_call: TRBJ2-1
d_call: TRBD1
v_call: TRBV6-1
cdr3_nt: TGTGCCAGCAGTGAACGGCCAGGGGGCAATGAGCAGTTCTTC
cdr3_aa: CASSERPGGNEQFF

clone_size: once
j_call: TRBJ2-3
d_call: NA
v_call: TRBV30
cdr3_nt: TGTGCCTGGAGTGTACAGGGACGGAGCACAGATACGCAGTATTTT
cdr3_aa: CAWSVQGRSTDTQYF

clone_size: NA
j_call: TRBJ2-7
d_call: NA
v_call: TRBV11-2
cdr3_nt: TGTGCCAGCAGATCAGCCTACGAGCAGTACTTC
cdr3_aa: CASRSAYEQYF

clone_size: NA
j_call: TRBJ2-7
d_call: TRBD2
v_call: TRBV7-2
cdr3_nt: TGTGCCAGCAGCTTAGCTAGCGGGAGCTACGAGCAGTACTTC
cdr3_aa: CASSLASGSYEQYF

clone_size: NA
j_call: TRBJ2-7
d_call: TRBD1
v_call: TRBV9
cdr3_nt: TGTGCCAGCAGCAGCCGGGACAGCAGCTCCTACGAGCAGTACTTC
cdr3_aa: CASSSRDSSSYEQYF

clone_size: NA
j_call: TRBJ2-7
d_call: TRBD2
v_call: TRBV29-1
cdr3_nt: TGCAGCGTTGTTGAGAGCGGGGTCTCCTACGAGCAGTACTTC
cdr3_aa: CSVVESGVSYEQYF

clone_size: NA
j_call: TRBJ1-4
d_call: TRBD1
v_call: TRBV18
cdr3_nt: TGTGCCAGCTCACCCTCTGGACAGGGCGAAAAACTGTTTTTT
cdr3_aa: CASSPSGQGEKLFF

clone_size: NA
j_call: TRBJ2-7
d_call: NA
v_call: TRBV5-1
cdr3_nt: TGCGCCAGCAGCCCGAACTCGGGACTCCAGAACCTCTACGAGCAGTACTTC
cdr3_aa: CASSPNSGLQNLYEQYF

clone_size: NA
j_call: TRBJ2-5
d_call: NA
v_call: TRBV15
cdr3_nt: TGTGCCACCAGCAGAGACGAGTACCAAGAGACCCAGTACTTC
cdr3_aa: CATSRDEYQETQYF

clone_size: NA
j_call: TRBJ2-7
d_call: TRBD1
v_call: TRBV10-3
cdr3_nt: TGTGCCATCAGTGAGTCGATGAACAGGGGGCCCTACGAGCAGTACTTC
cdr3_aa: CAISESMNRGPYEQYF

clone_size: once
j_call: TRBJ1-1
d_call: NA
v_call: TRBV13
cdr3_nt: TGTGCCAGCAGCTTAGAAGGCACTGAAGCTTTCTTT
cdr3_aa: CASSLEGTEAFF

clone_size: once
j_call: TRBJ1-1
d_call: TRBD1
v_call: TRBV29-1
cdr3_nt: TGCACCGCGATTCGGTGGGACAGGATGAACACTGAAGCTTTCTTT
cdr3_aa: CTAIRWDRMNTEAFF

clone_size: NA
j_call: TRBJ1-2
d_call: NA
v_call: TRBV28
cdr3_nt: TGTGCCAGCAGACAGTCCAACTATGGCTACACCTTC
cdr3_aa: CASRQSNYGYTF

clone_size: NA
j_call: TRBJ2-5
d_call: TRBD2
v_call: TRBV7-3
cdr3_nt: TGTGCCAGCAGCTTACTAGCGGGAGGGGGACTTGAGACCCAGTACTTC
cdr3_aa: CASSLLAGGGLETQYF

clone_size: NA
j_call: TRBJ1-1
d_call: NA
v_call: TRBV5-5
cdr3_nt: TGTGCCAGCAGCTTGAATGTCCCTGGGCAGGGAGCTTTCTTT
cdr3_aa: CASSLNVPGQGAFF

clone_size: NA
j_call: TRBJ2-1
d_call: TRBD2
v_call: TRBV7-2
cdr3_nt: TGTGCCAGTTCGAGGACTAGCGGGAGGTTCAATGAGCAGTTCTTC
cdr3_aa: CASSRTSGRFNEQFF

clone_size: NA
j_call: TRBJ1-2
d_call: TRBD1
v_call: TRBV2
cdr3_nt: TGTGCCAGCAGTTATGGACAGGGGGCAATTTATGGCTACACCTTC
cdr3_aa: CASSYGQGAIYGYTF

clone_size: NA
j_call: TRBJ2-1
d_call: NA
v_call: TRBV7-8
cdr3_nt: TGTGCCAGCAGCAGCTACAGGGAACCCTACAATGAGCAGTTCTTC
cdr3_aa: CASSSYREPYNEQFF

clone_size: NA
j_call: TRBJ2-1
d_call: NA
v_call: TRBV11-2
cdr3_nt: TGTGCCAGCAGCTTCACGACTGGGAGCTCCTACAATGAGCAGTTCTTC
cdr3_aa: CASSFTTGSSYNEQFF

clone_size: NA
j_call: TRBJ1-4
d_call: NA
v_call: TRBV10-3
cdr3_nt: TGTGCCATCAGTGAGTCTAAACCTACTAGGGGTAATGAAAAACTGTTTTTT
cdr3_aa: CAISESKPTRGNEKLFF

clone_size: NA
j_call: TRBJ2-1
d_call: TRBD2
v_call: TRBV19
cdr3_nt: TGTGCCAGTAGTATTCCCCCTAGCGGGAGGAGTGAGCAGTTCTTC
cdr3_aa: CASSIPPSGRSEQFF

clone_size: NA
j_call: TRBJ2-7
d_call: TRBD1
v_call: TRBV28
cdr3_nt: TGTGCCAGCAGTTTAGGCCCAACAGGGGGCTTTTTGTCCTACGAGCAGTACTTC
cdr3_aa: CASSLGPTGGFLSYEQYF

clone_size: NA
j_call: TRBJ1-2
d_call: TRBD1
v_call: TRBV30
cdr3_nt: TGTGCCTGGATCGCCCCGGGACAGGGGCCTGGCTACACCTTC
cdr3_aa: CAWIAPGQGPGYTF

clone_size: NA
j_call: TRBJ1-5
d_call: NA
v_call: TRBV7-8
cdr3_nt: TGTGCCAGCAGCCCAAGGGGGGCCGATCAGCCCCAGCATTTT
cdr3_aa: CASSPRGADQPQHF

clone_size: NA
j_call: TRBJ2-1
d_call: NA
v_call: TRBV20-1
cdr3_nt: TGCAGTGGGGGTTCCTACAATGAGCAGTTCTTC
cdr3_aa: CSGGSYNEQFF

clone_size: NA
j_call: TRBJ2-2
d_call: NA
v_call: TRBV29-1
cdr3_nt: TGCAGCGCAGGGGAAACCGGGACCCAAAGAAACACCGGGGAGCTGTTTTTT
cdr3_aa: CSAGETGTQRNTGELFF

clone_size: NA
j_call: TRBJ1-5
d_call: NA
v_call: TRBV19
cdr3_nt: TGTGCCAGTAGTATAAGGACAGTCAATCAGCCCCAGCATTTT
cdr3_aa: CASSIRTVNQPQHF

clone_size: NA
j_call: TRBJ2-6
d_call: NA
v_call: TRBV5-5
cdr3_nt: TGTGCCAGCAGCTTGGTCCCGGACGGAACGCTGGCTGGGGCCAACGTCCTGACTTTC
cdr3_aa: CASSLVPDGTLAGANVLTF

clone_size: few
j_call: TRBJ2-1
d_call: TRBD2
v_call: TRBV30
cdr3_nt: TGTGCCTGGAGTGGACTAGCGAATAATGAGCAGTTCTTC
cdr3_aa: CAWSGLANNEQFF

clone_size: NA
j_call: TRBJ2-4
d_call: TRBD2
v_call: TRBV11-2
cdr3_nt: TGTGCCAGCAGCTCGACTAGCGGGAAAAACATTCAGTACTTC
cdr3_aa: CASSSTSGKNIQYF

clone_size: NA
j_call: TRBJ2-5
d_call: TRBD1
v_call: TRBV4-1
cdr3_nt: TGCGCCAGCAGCTATTACAGGGGGAACCAAGAGACCCAGTACTTC
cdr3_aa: CASSYYRGNQETQYF

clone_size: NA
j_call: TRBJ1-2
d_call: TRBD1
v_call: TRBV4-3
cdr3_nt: TGCGCCAGCAGCCAAGATGACGGGACAGGGGTTGGCTACACCTTC
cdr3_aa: CASSQDDGTGVGYTF

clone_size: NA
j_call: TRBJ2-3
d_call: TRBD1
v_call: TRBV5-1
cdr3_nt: TGCGCCAGCAGCCAGGGGGCCAGCACAGATACGCAGTATTTT
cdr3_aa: CASSQGASTDTQYF

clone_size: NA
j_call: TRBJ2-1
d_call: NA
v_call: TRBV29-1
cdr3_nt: TGCAGCGGTAGGGCTAGTTCCTACAATGAGCAGTTCTTC
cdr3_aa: CSGRASSYNEQFF

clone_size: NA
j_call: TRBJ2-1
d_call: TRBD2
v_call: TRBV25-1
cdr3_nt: TGTGCCAGCAGTAGGGCTAGCGGGCCTGCGGAGCAGTTCTTC
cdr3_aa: CASSRASGPAEQFF

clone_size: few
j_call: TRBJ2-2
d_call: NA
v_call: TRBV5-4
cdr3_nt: TGTGCCAGCAGCTTGGGGGTGGGGCAAAGCACCGGGGAGCTGTTTTTT
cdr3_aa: CASSLGVGQSTGELFF

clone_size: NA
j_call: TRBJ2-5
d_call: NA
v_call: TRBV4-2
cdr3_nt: TGTGCCAGCAGCCAAGAATCTACTAGGGGGGCAAGAGAGACCCAGTACTTC
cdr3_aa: CASSQESTRGARETQYF